These 14 T cell receptor beta chains came from one sample sequenced in a study of blood T cell repertoires in COVID-19. Clones were read by immunoSEQ multiplex PCR, and TCRdb kept only the in-frame ones, dropping some. The sample yields 300,000 or so clones, 80% to 95% seen once. The sequenced material came from PBMCs or T cells enriched from blood (not recorded which). The receptors originated from a young woman who had recovered from COVID-19.

This clone was seen only once. The genes are TRBV19 and TRBJ2-3; D remains ambiguous. The CDR3 covers 14 residues. Germline-derived CDR1 and CDR2 are LNHDA and SQIVND (reference sequence). V was cut by 6 bases and J by 2 bases, with 12 bases left in between. The CDR3 sequence is CASRERDPTDTQYF. CDR3 bases: TGTGCCAGTAGAGAGCGAGACCCCACAGATACGCAGTATTTT.

The chain carries TRBV7-2 and TRBJ2-2; tentatively, D is TRBD2 (5 bases). Germline CDR1 and CDR2: SGHTA and FQGNSA. The V end was cut by 2 bases, the J end by 4 bases, with 8 bases between. This CDR3 spans 14 amino acids. CDR3 loop: CASSLLRGTGELFF. The CDR3 nucleotides read TGTGCCAGCAGCTTATTACGGGGCACCGGGGAGCTGTTTTTT.

The rearrangement joins TRBV7-3 to TRBJ2-1; 8 bases align to TRBD2. Germline V gives CDR1 SGHTA, CDR2 FQGTGA. V lost 4 bases, J lost 8 bases, and 7 bases stayed unmatched. The CDR3 loop spans 14 amino acids. CDR3 nucleotide sequence: TGTGCCAGCAGCTCCGGGACTAGGGGCGATGAGCAGTTCTTC. Its translation is CASSSGTRGDEQFF.

The J gene is TRBJ1-4, the V gene TRBV5-6; 11 bases are shared with TRBD1. J gave up 8 bases and V 4 bases, and 4 bases lay outside the gene matches. CDR3 length: 14 amino acids. The germline V gene encodes CDR1 SGHDT and CDR2 YYEEEE. The CDR3 DNA sequence: TGTGCCAGCAGCCCCGGACAGGGGGCGGAAAAACTGTTTTTT. Its translation: CASSPGQGAEKLFF. The full variable domain, rest sourced from reference TRBV5-6 and TRBJ1-4, is DAGVTQSPTHLIKTRGQQVTLRCSPKSGHDTVSWYQQALGQGPQFIFQYYEEEERQRGNFPDRFSGHQFPNYSSELNVNALLLGDSALYLCASSPGQGAEKLFFGSGTQLSVL.

The rearrangement joins TRBV27 to TRBJ2-5; 13 bases map to TRBD2. CDR1 and CDR2 (germline): MNHEY, SMNVEV (reference sequence). This CDR3 spans 17 amino acids. Trimming cost V 3 bases and J 5 bases; bases outside gene matches: 9. Written as DNA, the CDR3 is TGTGCCAGCAGTTTGGGACTAGCGGGACATGAGGGGGAGACCCAGTACTTC. The encoded protein is CASSLGLAGHEGETQYF.

The chain joins TRBV5-1 to TRBJ1-1; D is unclear. Germline CDR1 SGHRS, CDR2 YFSETQ. Trimming took 2 bases from V and 1 from J, leaving 6 bases between them. The CDR3 length is 13 residues. In DNA, the CDR3 is TGCGCCAGCAGCTTACCCGGGAACACTGAAGCTTTCTTT. Protein: CASSLPGNTEAFF.

The J gene is TRBJ2-1, the V gene TRBV19, with 7 nucleotides matching TRBD1. CDR1 is LNHDA, CDR2 SQIVND, per germline (reference sequence). This CDR3 is built from 15 residues. The trim removed 3 bases at V and 4 bases at J, leaving 6 bases unmatched. CDR3 DNA: TGTGCCAGTAGTATCCCGGGACAGCGGTACAATGAGCAGTTCTTC. Translating gives CASSIPGQRYNEQFF.

V is TRBV2 and J is TRBJ2-1; TRBD1 is a possible D gene (6 bases). Germline CDR1 is SNHLY and CDR2 is FYNNEI. V gave up 4 bases and J gave up 2 bases, with 9 bases separating them. CDR3 length: 14 residues. The CDR3 DNA is TGTGCCAGCAGTGGGGGGCTAGCCTACAATGAGCAGTTCTTC. Translating it yields CASSGGLAYNEQFF.

The rearrangement joins TRBV10-2 to TRBJ1-3; TRBD1 matches at 11 bases. The CDR3 has 14 amino acids. Germline V gene data show CDR1 as WSHSY and CDR2 as SAAADI. Trimming at V came to 6 bases and at J to 2 bases, leaving 0 bases not matched to a gene. CDR3 DNA: TGCGCCAGCAGGGGACAGGGGGCTGGAAACACCATATATTTT. Translated: CASRGQGAGNTIYF.

The rearrangement joins TRBV3-1 (or the pseudogene TRBV3-2) to TRBJ1-5; D gene uncertain. The germline V gene encodes CDR1 LGHDT and CDR2 YNNKEL (reference sequence). V lost 4 bases and J 7 bases, leaving 11 bases between the germline ends. The CDR3 covers 13 residues. CDR3 DNA: TGTGCCAGCAGCCGAGGGAGTGGACAGCCCCAGCATTTT. This codes for CASSRGSGQPQHF.

The chain combines TRBV5-1 with TRBJ1-4; no clear D. The ends were cut back, 0 bases at V and 3 bases at J, with 9 bases in the middle. The CDR3 extends over 15 amino acids. Germline V gene sequence: CDR1 SGHRS, CDR2 YFSETQ. CDR3 coding DNA: TGCGCCAGCAGCTTGGGGGAGGGTTCTAATGAAAAACTGTTTTTT. It translates to CASSLGEGSNEKLFF.

The chain couples TRBV10-2 to TRBJ1-1; D uncertain. CDR3 length: 14 amino acids. CDR1 and CDR2 (germline): WSHSY, SAAADI. Trimming took 6 bases from V and 2 from J, leaving 13 bases between them. The CDR3 coding sequence is TGCGCCAGCAGGGGCCTTCTCTTCAACACTGAAGCTTTCTTT. It translates to CASRGLLFNTEAFF.

This clone was recorded once. A junction boundary mismatches the germline segment, possibly from a read error. The J gene is TRBJ2-6, the V gene TRBV4-2; D perhaps matches TRBD2 (6 bases). There are 17 residues in the CDR3. Germline assignment: CDR1 LGHNA and CDR2 YNFKEQ. The DNA for the CDR3 is TGTGCCAGCAGCGAAGAGGGTGGAGGGACTGGGGCCAACGTCCTGACTTTC. The encoded protein is CASSEEGGGTGANVLTF.

This chain links TRBV2 with TRBJ2-7; TRBD1 aligns across 7 bases. The CDR3 loop spans 14 amino acids. With V trimmed by 6 bases and J by 9 bases, 14 bases remained unmatched. Germline V gives CDR1 SNHLY, CDR2 FYNNEI. CDR3 DNA sequence: TGTGCCAGCAGGGGGACAGATGCCTCCCTGCGGCAGTACTTC. It encodes CASRGTDASLRQYF.